Below, 8 T cell receptor beta chains from the same sample are listed, as sequenced in a study of T cell clonotyping in hematopoietic cell transplantation. Produced via immunoSEQ multiplex PCR; TCRdb's table is partial and in-frame only. The data contain a few thousand clones, 85% to 90% of them seen just once; the ten biggest clones take up 26%. Sequences were derived from peripheral blood mononuclear cells, sampled 100 days after allogeneic stem cell transplant. The receptors derive from a male patient aged 70 to 80 who had an allogeneic stem cell transplant from an unrelated donor, so T cells may come from the graft donor. Some clones in this sample may be carry-over from other donors' samples.

This clone occurred a few times. The chain is built from TRBV27 and TRBJ2-7; 7 nucleotides line up with TRBD2. V lost 5 bases and J lost 4; bases outside the gene matches: 5. CDR3 length equals 13 residues. Germline CDR1 reads MNHEY; CDR2 reads SMNVEV (reference sequence). CDR3 DNA: TGTGCCAGCAGTCTGGGACTACCTTACGAGCAGTACTTC. Amino acids: CASSLGLPYEQYF.

The chain uses TRBV7-2 and TRBJ1-5; tentatively, D is TRBD1 (5 bases). The CDR3 consists of 15 residues. Trimming removed 4 bases at V and 3 bases at J, with 13 bases between. Germline V gives CDR1 SGHTA, CDR2 FQGNSA. CDR3 residues: CASSSDGHFNQPQHF. The CDR3 region has the DNA TGTGCCAGCAGCTCTGATGGACACTTCAATCAGCCCCAGCATTTT.

The chain is built from TRBV5-1 and TRBJ1-2, with 9 bases matching TRBD1. The CDR3 runs to 13 residues. With V trimmed by 4 bases and J by 7 bases, 5 bases remained unmatched. The germline gives CDR1 SGHRS, CDR2 YFSETQ. Written as DNA, the CDR3 is TGCGCCAGCAGCACCACAGGGGGCAGTGGCTACACCTTC. It is translated as CASSTTGGSGYTF.

The chain joins TRBV6-5 to TRBJ1-2, with D maybe TRBD1 (5 bases). The CDR3 consists of 13 residues. Trimming shortened V by 2 bases and J by 2 bases, and 6 bases separated the two germline ends. Germline assignment: CDR1 MNHEY and CDR2 SVGAGI. CDR3 coding DNA: TGTGCCAGCAGTTACGGGGGGAACTATGGCTACACCTTC. This sequence encodes CASSYGGNYGYTF.

This sequence joins TRBV28 and TRBJ1-1; 11 bases fit TRBD1. V lost 5 bases to trimming and J lost 5 bases; unmatched junction nucleotides: 7. Germline CDR1 reads MDHEN; CDR2 reads SYDVKM. This CDR3 region has 15 residues. The CDR3 reads CASSPRDRGRTEAFF. The CDR3 coding sequence is TGTGCCAGCAGTCCCCGGGACAGGGGGAGAACTGAAGCTTTCTTT.

The rearrangement uses TRBV11-2 and TRBJ2-1; D gene unclear. From germline, CDR1 is SGHAT and CDR2 FQNNGV. The CDR3 contains 13 residues. The V and J ends lost 5 bases and 8 bases respectively, with 13 bases between them. CDR3 loop: CASSETSGDEQFF. CDR3 nucleotide sequence: TGTGCCAGCAGCGAGACTTCGGGTGATGAGCAGTTCTTC.

This clone has a single count. The chain combines TRBV4-3 with TRBJ2-7, with D unclear. V dropped 1 base and J dropped 1 base, with 5 bases sitting between them. Germline assignment: CDR1 LGHNA and CDR2 YSLEER. The CDR3 contains 13 residues. The CDR3 region is CASSQGRSYEQYF. For the CDR3, the DNA is TGCGCCAGCAGCCAAGGCAGATCCTACGAGCAGTACTTC.

The V call is TRBV5-4, the J call TRBJ1-2; no clear D gene. This CDR3 has 13 residues. Germline V gene lookup returns CDR1 SGHNT and CDR2 YYREEE (reference sequence). V was trimmed by 4 bases and J by 6 bases, leaving 13 bases between them. The CDR3 region is CASSGLHWDGYTF. CDR3 DNA: TGTGCCAGCAGCGGACTGCATTGGGATGGCTACACCTTC.